The 27 T cell receptor beta chains in this list originate from one sample, sequenced in a study of T cell responses to AZD1222 COVID-19 vaccine. Clones were read by immunoSEQ multiplex PCR, and TCRdb kept only the in-frame ones, dropping some. The top ten hold 15% to 20% of the sample, which has approximately 100,000 clones, roughly nine tenths seen once. The sample here was peripheral blood, taken on day 0 of AZD1222 vaccination. These receptors originate from an adult in good health.

V and J are TRBV11-3 and TRBJ1-6, with 10 bases fitting TRBD1. The CDR3 runs to 14 residues. Germline V CDR1 and CDR2: SGHNT, YENEEA. The J segment lost 8 bases and the V segment lost 4 bases, leaving 2 bases of the junction unmatched. This chain's CDR3 is CASSSGTGDSPLHF. The CDR3 nucleotides read TGTGCCAGCAGCTCCGGGACAGGGGATTCACCCCTCCACTTT.

This clone was picked up a small number of times. The chain links TRBV5-1 to TRBJ1-1, with D unclear. The CDR3 has 15 amino acids. Trimming left V 0 bases short and J 1 base short, with 10 bases between. Looked up from germline, CDR1 is SGHRS and CDR2 is YFSETQ. This CDR3 reads CASSLVVGTNTEAFF. In nucleotides, the CDR3 is TGCGCCAGCAGCTTGGTTGTGGGCACGAACACTGAAGCTTTCTTT.

The chain uses TRBV27 and TRBJ2-7; perhaps TRBD2 as D (5 bases). The V end was cut by 2 bases, the J end by 6 bases, with 11 bases between. Germline loops: CDR1 MNHEY, CDR2 SMNVEV (reference sequence). The CDR3 runs to 13 residues. CDR3 in amino acids: CASSLTLASEQYF. As DNA, the CDR3 is TGTGCCAGCAGTTTAACGCTAGCCTCCGAGCAGTACTTC.

This clone was seen a single time. V usage is TRBV11-3 and J usage is TRBJ1-1, with D possibly being TRBD1 (6 bases). The CDR3 sequence is 14 residues long. Germline V CDR1 and CDR2: SGHNT, YENEEA. V was trimmed by 4 bases and J by 3 bases, leaving 12 bases between them. The CDR3 region has the DNA TGTGCCAGCAGCTCACAGGGAGGGGACACTGAAGCTTTCTTT. Protein sequence: CASSSQGGDTEAFF.

CDR3: CASSPGTAISYNSPLHF. CDR3 sequence (DNA): TGTGCCAGCAGTCCCGGGACAGCTATCTCCTATAATTCACCCCTCCACTTT. The rearrangement uses TRBV6-6 and TRBJ1-6; 7 positions agree with TRBD1. The germline CDR1 and CDR2 sequences are MNHNY and SVGAGI (reference sequence). This CDR3 contains 17 residues. After removal of 5 bases from V and 0 bases from J, the junction contained 7 bases not matched to a gene.

V gene TRBV5-1 combines with J gene TRBJ2-5, with TRBD1 matching 8 bases. V was pared by 1 base and J by 5 bases, with 4 bases of the junction left unmatched. This CDR3 region has 14 residues. CDR1 is SGHRS and CDR2 is YFSETQ in the germline V gene. The CDR3 loop is CASSLSQGDETQYF. The DNA of the CDR3 is TGCGCCAGCAGCTTGTCACAGGGGGACGAGACCCAGTACTTC.

The rearrangement joins TRBV29-1 to TRBJ2-5; TRBD1 matches 8 bases. The CDR3 spans 14 residues. Germline CDR1 and CDR2: SQVTM and ANQGSEA. V lost 5 bases and J lost 3; bases outside the gene matches: 8. The CDR3 sequence: CSVPAPTGEETQYF. CDR3 in DNA: TGCAGCGTTCCCGCCCCGACAGGGGAAGAGACCCAGTACTTC. Filled out from reference TRBV29-1 and TRBJ2-5, the complete variable domain reads SAVISQKPSRDICQRGTSLTIQCQVDSQVTMMFWYRQQPGQSLTLIATANQGSEATYESGFVIDKFPISRPNLTFSTLTVSNMSPEDSSIYLCSVPAPTGEETQYFGPGTRLLVL.

V usage is TRBV5-1 and J usage is TRBJ1-1; TRBD1 might be the D (5 bases). This CDR3 contains 16 residues. CDR1 and CDR2 (germline): SGHRS, YFSETQ. V was trimmed by 4 bases and J by 1 base, leaving 17 bases between them. CDR3 loop: CASSPTAGTRNTEAFF. The CDR3 DNA reads TGCGCCAGCAGCCCGACAGCCGGTACTAGGAACACTGAAGCTTTCTTT.

V usage is TRBV4-1 and J usage is TRBJ1-1; D may be TRBD1 (6 bases). V was trimmed by 6 bases and J by 1 base, leaving 21 bases between them. There are 17 residues in the CDR3. Germline CDR1 and CDR2: MGHRA and YSYEKL. The CDR3 loop is CASRIRQAGESNTEAFF. CDR3 sequence (DNA): TGCGCCAGCAGAATTCGACAGGCAGGAGAGTCGAACACTGAAGCTTTCTTT.

Concerning this clone: Different DNA sequences within this sample yield the same CDR3. The J gene is TRBJ1-2, the V gene TRBV7-9; a possible D gene is TRBD1 (6 bases). V lost 5 bases, J lost 5 bases, and 9 bases lay in between. The CDR3 sequence is 12 residues long. Looked up from germline, CDR1 is SEHNR and CDR2 is FQNEAQ (reference sequence). The CDR3, as DNA: TGTGCCAGCAGCCAGGGGCCTTATGGCTACACCTTC. Its translation is CASSQGPYGYTF.

A note on this clone: The identical CDR3 is also encoded by other nucleotide sequences in the sample. V and J are TRBV18 and TRBJ2-7; the match to TRBD1 covers 9 bases. The CDR3 covers 15 residues. Per the germline V gene, CDR1 is KGHSH and CDR2 is LQKENI. After removal of 3 bases from V and 6 bases from J, the junction contained 9 bases not matched to a gene. The CDR3: CASSPQRQGGREQYF. For the CDR3, the DNA is TGTGCCAGCTCACCGCAAAGACAGGGGGGTCGCGAGCAGTACTTC.

This chain links TRBV5-1 with TRBJ1-1; no definite D call. The CDR3 runs to 15 residues. Germline-derived CDR1 and CDR2 are SGHRS and YFSETQ. V lost 2 bases to trimming and J lost 4 bases, with 15 bases between them. CDR3 sequence: CASSLNNMGGTEAFF. The DNA of the CDR3 is TGCGCCAGCAGCTTAAACAACATGGGCGGCACTGAAGCTTTCTTT.

This clone was seen once. The rearrangement uses TRBV2 and TRBJ1-1; a weak D match, TRBD1 (6 bases). Germline loops: CDR1 SNHLY, CDR2 FYNNEI. The V end was cut by 2 bases, the J end by 3 bases, with 16 bases between. This CDR3 region has 16 residues. CDR3 sequence reads: CASSERAGVTDTEAFF. The CDR3 region has the DNA TGTGCCAGCAGTGAACGGGCAGGGGTTACGGACACTGAAGCTTTCTTT.

This chain joins TRBV28 and TRBJ2-1, with D possibly matching TRBD1 (6 bases). Trimming removed 5 bases at V and 2 bases at J, with 19 bases between. The V gene's germline CDR1 is MDHEN and CDR2 SYDVKM. The CDR3 is 17 amino acids. The DNA of the CDR3 is TGTGCCAGCAGTCCCCAGGGGTGGAGCCCGACCTACAATGAGCAGTTCTTC. Its protein is CASSPQGWSPTYNEQFF.

This sequence joins TRBV29-1 and TRBJ2-1; 10 nucleotides align to TRBD2. This CDR3 is built from 14 residues. The J segment lost 9 bases and the V segment lost 3 bases, leaving 8 bases of the junction unmatched. The germline V gene has CDR1 SQVTM and CDR2 ANQGSEA. CDR3 residues: CSVEPSGGPPEQFF. The DNA for the CDR3 is TGCAGCGTTGAGCCTAGCGGGGGCCCTCCTGAGCAGTTCTTC.

The chain joins TRBV30 to TRBJ1-1; tentatively, D is TRBD1 (6 bases). Germline assignment: CDR1 GTSNPN and CDR2 SVGIG (reference sequence). The CDR3 is made up of 13 amino acids. V was shortened by 0 bases and J by 4 bases, with 9 bases between the two germline ends. The CDR3 spells CAWSVKGGTEAFF. The CDR3 coding sequence is TGTGCCTGGAGTGTGAAAGGGGGCACTGAAGCTTTCTTT.

CDR3 residues: CASSMWRIESYNEQFF. In DNA form, the CDR3 reads TGTGCCAGTAGTATGTGGCGGATAGAATCCTACAATGAGCAGTTCTTC. This chain joins TRBV19 and TRBJ2-1, with D unresolved. Germline lookup yields CDR1 LNHDA and CDR2 SQIVND (reference sequence). The CDR3 totals 16 residues. V shed 3 bases and J shed 1 base, with 13 bases lying between them.

CDR3 region: CASSHSQEIDYEQYF. The CDR3 DNA follows: TGCGCCAGCAGTCATTCACAGGAGATCGACTACGAGCAGTACTTC. The chain combines TRBV23-1 with TRBJ2-7; D possibly corresponds to TRBD1 (5 bases). TRBV23-1 is designated an ORF whose function remains uncertain. The ends were cut back, 3 bases at V and 3 bases at J, with 15 bases in the middle. The CDR3 extends over 15 amino acids.

V gene TRBV20-1 combines with J gene TRBJ1-2; no reliable D call. The length of the CDR3 is 11 residues. The germline gives CDR1 DFQATT, CDR2 SNEGSKA (reference sequence). Trimming shortened V by 3 bases and J by 2 bases, and 4 bases separated the two germline ends. CDR3 sequence: CSARENYGYTF. For the CDR3, the DNA is TGCAGTGCTAGGGAAAACTATGGCTACACCTTC.

V usage is TRBV15 and J usage is TRBJ2-1; D remains unclear. V lost 0 bases and J 4 bases, leaving 10 bases between the germline ends. The V gene's germline CDR1 is LNHNV and CDR2 YYDKDF (reference sequence). The CDR3 runs to 15 residues. CDR3 amino acids: CATSRDHTEYNEQFF. In DNA, the CDR3 is TGTGCCACCAGCAGAGATCATACAGAATACAATGAGCAGTTCTTC.

This chain joins TRBV30 and TRBJ1-2; D unclear. Germline assignment: CDR1 GTSNPN and CDR2 SVGIG (reference sequence). The CDR3 loop spans 12 amino acids. V was shortened by 0 bases and J by 7 bases, with 9 bases between the two germline ends. The CDR3 bases are TGTGCCTGGAGTGTATCCAACGGTGGCTACACCTTC. Residues: CAWSVSNGGYTF.

This clone was seen a single time. The V gene is TRBV28, the J gene TRBJ1-1; D not certain. This CDR3 is built from 14 residues. The germline CDR1 and CDR2 sequences are MDHEN and SYDVKM. Trimming took 7 bases from V and 1 from J, leaving 13 bases between them. The CDR3 coding sequence is TGTGCCAGCATCACCCGGACGACGAACACTGAAGCTTTCTTT. This translates into CASITRTTNTEAFF.

The rearrangement uses TRBV7-9 and TRBJ1-5, with a possible D match to TRBD1 (5 bases). Germline V gives CDR1 SEHNR, CDR2 FQNEAQ (reference sequence). CDR3 length equals 14 residues. Trimming pared 1 base from V and 7 bases from J, leaving 11 bases between. This CDR3 reads CASSLGAGVQPQHF. CDR3 nucleotides: TGTGCCAGCAGCTTAGGAGCGGGGGTCCAGCCCCAGCATTTT.

The V gene is TRBV13, the J gene TRBJ1-2, with 7 bases identical to TRBD1. The V gene end was trimmed by 4 bases and the J gene end by 4 bases; junction bases not matched to a gene: 6. The CDR3 runs 14 residues. CDR1 PRHDT and CDR2 FYEKMQ come from the germline V gene (reference sequence). This CDR3 is CASSSTGRGYGYTF. CDR3 nucleotide sequence: TGTGCCAGCAGCTCGACAGGGCGGGGCTATGGCTACACCTTC.

CDR3 in amino acids: CATSRGLAQYF. CDR3 DNA sequence: TGTGCCACCAGCAGGGGGCTAGCGCAGTATTTT. This rearrangement joins TRBV15 to TRBJ2-3; possible D gene TRBD1, 5 bases. CDR3 length: 11 amino acids. Trimming stripped 3 bases from V and 10 bases from J, with 8 bases between. Germline CDR1 and CDR2: LNHNV and YYDKDF (reference sequence).

The table lists this clone with a count of one. V gene TRBV5-1 combines with J gene TRBJ2-5, with 9 bases matching TRBD2. Germline loops: CDR1 SGHRS, CDR2 YFSETQ. With V trimmed by 2 bases and J by 5 bases, 13 bases remained unmatched. The CDR3 consists of 17 residues. The CDR3 here is CASSFGLAGGEAETQYF. The CDR3 nucleotides read TGCGCCAGCAGCTTCGGGCTCGCGGGAGGGGAGGCGGAGACCCAGTACTTC. Based on the CDR3 plus reference TRBV5-1 and TRBJ2-5, the full variable domain is KAGVTQTPRYLIKTRGQQVTLSCSPISGHRSVSWYQQTPGQGLQFLFEYFSETQRNKGNFPGRFSGRQFSNSRSEMNVSTLELGDSALYLCASSFGLAGGEAETQYFGPGTRLLVL.

The chain employs TRBV7-3 and TRBJ1-6; 7 bases are a match to TRBD1. Trimming cost V 4 bases and J 7 bases; bases outside gene matches: 4. Germline V gives CDR1 SGHTA, CDR2 FQGTGA. The CDR3 spans 14 residues. The CDR3: CASSYQGENSPLHF. The CDR3 DNA sequence: TGTGCCAGCAGCTACCAGGGGGAAAATTCACCCCTCCACTTT.